The 19 T cell receptor beta chains reported below all come from one sample, sequenced in a study of CD8 T cells in ankylosing spondylitis. The antigens for these receptors are not known. Study results and caveats: There was a TCR beta motif, made of roughly eight highly homologous variants, that appeared characteristic of ankylosing spondylitis blood.

TCRdb reprocessed the 5' RACE reads via MiXCR and lists one record per CDR3 protein. The sample holds more than 650,000 distinct CDR3 sequences, 10% to 15% seen once. The material sequenced was blood, either unsorted or a sorted T cell fraction (not recorded which). The receptor source for this set is a male donor with ankylosing spondylitis.

This clonotype was counted only a few times. The J gene is TRBJ1-3, the V gene TRBV4-3; D unresolved. This CDR3 comprises 17 residues. Trimming removed 1 base from V and 0 bases from J, with 13 bases in between. Germline CDR1 and CDR2: LGHNA and YSLEER. CDR3 in amino acids: CASSQGAAWASGNTIYF. In nucleotides, the CDR3 is TGCGCCAGCAGCCAAGGAGCAGCGTGGGCCTCTGGAAACACCATATATTTT.

This clonotype has just a few counts. The chain uses TRBV12-3 or TRBV12-4 and TRBJ2-3; perhaps D is TRBD1 or TRBD2 (5 bases each). The ends were cut back, 11 bases at V and 7 bases at J, with 19 bases in the middle. The CDR3 is 13 amino acids. CDR3 loop: CAGSGTPRNTQYF. The CDR3, as DNA: TGTGCCGGTTCGGGGACCCCGAGGAATACGCAGTATTTT.

The chain employs TRBV6-1 and TRBJ2-6; D is unclear. Germline CDR1 reads MNHNS; CDR2 reads SASEGT. V gave up 1 base and J gave up 8 bases, with 15 bases separating them. The CDR3 is 16 residues long. CDR3 DNA: TGTGCCAGCAGTGAAGGTTTCCATTTGGGGACCAACGTCCTGACTTTC. Translation gives CASSEGFHLGTNVLTF.

This chain links TRBV6-1 with TRBJ1-2; a possible D gene is TRBD1 (5 bases). This CDR3 is built from 13 residues. Germline V gene lookup returns CDR1 MNHNS and CDR2 SASEGT. The V gene lost 7 bases and the J gene lost 8 bases, with 17 bases spanning the gap. CDR3 DNA: TGTGCCAGCAATGCCGGGGGGTTTCGAGGCTACACCTTC. Encoded protein: CASNAGGFRGYTF.

V usage is TRBV20-1 and J usage is TRBJ2-7; TRBD1 is a possible D gene (8 bases). This CDR3 comprises 12 residues. Germline V gives CDR1 DFQATT, CDR2 SNEGSKA (reference sequence). The V gene lost 6 bases and the J gene lost 9 bases, with 18 bases spanning the gap. CDR3 DNA sequence: TGCAGTGCACGACAGGGGACTACGGTGCAGTACTTC. Protein product: CSARQGTTVQYF.

This clonotype was counted ten times or more. The chain links TRBV4-3 to TRBJ1-4; the match to TRBD1 covers 9 bases. J lost 6 bases, V lost 4 bases, and 3 bases had no gene match. There are 14 residues in the CDR3. In germline, CDR1 is LGHNA, CDR2 YSLEER. In DNA, the CDR3 is TGCGCCAGCAGCCCGGGACAGGGAGATGAAAAACTGTTTTTT. Its protein is CASSPGQGDEKLFF.

Many counts were recorded for this clonotype. The chain recombines TRBV29-1 with TRBJ1-1, with unresolved D. Germline V CDR1 and CDR2: SQVTM, ANQGSEA. V was trimmed by 3 bases and J by 1 base, leaving 9 bases between them. The CDR3 sequence is 13 residues long. DNA for the CDR3: TGCAGCGTTGAGCGGAGGAAGAACACTGAAGCTTTCTTT. Amino acid sequence: CSVERRKNTEAFF.

This clonotype has a handful of counts. The chain links TRBV10-3 to TRBJ1-3, with D hard to call. This CDR3 spans 12 amino acids. Germline V lookup: CDR1 ENHRY, CDR2 SYGVKD. V was shortened by 5 bases and J by 0 bases, with 2 bases between the two germline ends. CDR3 coding DNA: TGTGCCATCAGTCTCTCTGGAAACACCATATATTTT. This codes for CAISLSGNTIYF.

The CDR3 DNA sequence: TGTGCCAGCAGCTGGGACAGGTCCCGGGGGGCTTTCTTT. Translating gives CASSWDRSRGAFF. J is TRBJ1-1 and V is TRBV6-1; TRBD1 matches at 8 bases. Germline-derived CDR1 and CDR2 are MNHNS and SASEGT. The J segment lost 11 bases and the V segment lost 6 bases, leaving 11 bases of the junction unmatched. The CDR3 has 13 residues.

The sample holds a few counts of this clonotype. The gene calls are TRBV6-2 or TRBV6-3 and TRBJ1-5; D call uncertain. Germline-derived CDR1 and CDR2 are MNHEY and SVGEGT. This CDR3 contains 13 residues. Trimming cost V 3 bases and J 7 bases, with 10 bases left between them. CDR3 residues: CASSYIGAQPQHF. The CDR3 DNA sequence: TGTGCCAGCAGTTATATCGGTGCGCAGCCCCAGCATTTT.

This chain links TRBV10-3 with TRBJ2-6, with D possibly matching TRBD2 (5 bases). Per the germline V gene, CDR1 is ENHRY and CDR2 is SYGVKD. This CDR3 is built from 15 residues. The V gene lost 5 bases and the J gene lost 3 bases, with 11 bases spanning the gap. CDR3 residues: CAISRRGIGANVLTF. CDR3 nucleotides: TGTGCCATCAGTAGACGGGGAATTGGGGCCAACGTCCTGACTTTC.

This clonotype has more than one count but fewer than ten. CDR3 loop: CASSRGSIPIYEQYF. Here the CDR3 DNA reads TGTGCCAGCAGTCGAGGGAGTATTCCCATCTACGAGCAGTACTTC. J is TRBJ2-7 and V is TRBV27, with a tentative D call TRBD2 (5 bases). This CDR3 contains 15 residues. The V and J ends lost 5 bases and 3 bases respectively, with 17 bases between them. Germline V gene lookup returns CDR1 MNHEY and CDR2 SMNVEV (reference sequence).

A few counts support this clonotype. The V call is TRBV7-2, the J call TRBJ2-5, with a possible D match to TRBD1 (6 bases). With 0 bases removed from V and 1 base from J, the gap between germline ends came to 15 bases. The V gene's germline CDR1 is SGHTA and CDR2 FQGNSA. The CDR3 is 17 amino acids. CDR3: CASSLAVGHPAQETQYF. The CDR3 coding sequence is TGTGCCAGCAGCTTAGCGGTGGGACACCCGGCCCAAGAGACCCAGTACTTC.

V and J are TRBV24-1 and TRBJ1-2; possibly TRBD1 for D (5 bases). V lost 4 bases and J lost 7, with 18 bases in between. Per germline, CDR1 KGHDR and CDR2 SFDVKD. The CDR3 extends over 15 amino acids. CDR3 coding DNA: TGTGCCACCAGTGACTCCGGGACCGATGCGCGTGGCTACACCTTC. Its translation: CATSDSGTDARGYTF.

This clonotype was seen repeatedly, ten times or more. The chain employs TRBV5-1 and TRBJ1-2; D possibly corresponds to TRBD1 (5 bases). Per germline, CDR1 SGHRS and CDR2 YFSETQ. With 4 bases removed from V and 0 bases from J, the gap between germline ends came to 10 bases. The CDR3 contains 14 residues. CDR3 DNA: TGCGCCAGCAGCCCAGGGTTAGCTAACTATGGCTACACCTTC. Protein: CASSPGLANYGYTF.

This sequence joins TRBV20-1 and TRBJ2-5; 11 bases agree with TRBD2. V shed 6 bases, J shed 5 bases, and the junction held 8 bases outside the gene matches. The germline V gene has CDR1 DFQATT and CDR2 SNEGSKA (reference sequence). The CDR3 has 14 residues. The CDR3 DNA is TGCAGTGCAGGGCTAGCGGGAGGCGAGGAGACCCAGTACTTC. Protein: CSAGLAGGEETQYF.

This clonotype was counted ten times or more. The V call is TRBV4-1, the J call TRBJ1-1; D may be TRBD1 (5 bases). Between the trimmed V and J ends, which lost 1 base and 1 base, there was a span of 13 bases. Germline V lookup: CDR1 MGHRA, CDR2 YSYEKL. CDR3 length: 16 residues. CDR3 nucleotides: TGCGCCAGCAGCCAAGGCCGGGGACGGAGGAACACTGAAGCTTTCTTT. This gives the protein CASSQGRGRRNTEAFF.

J is TRBJ2-5 and V is TRBV6-1; D may be TRBD2 (5 bases). The ends were cut back, 6 bases at V and 3 bases at J, with 14 bases in the middle. In germline, CDR1 is MNHNS, CDR2 SASEGT. The CDR3 has 14 residues. The CDR3 DNA sequence: TGTGCCAGCAGCCTATGGTGGGGAGAAGAGACCCAGTACTTC. Translation: CASSLWWGEETQYF.

This clonotype was picked up a small number of times. The chain is built from TRBV6-2 or TRBV6-3 and TRBJ1-1; a weak D match, TRBD1 (5 bases). The V gene's germline CDR1 is MNHEY and CDR2 SVGEGT. This CDR3 spans 13 amino acids. V lost 7 bases, J lost 6 bases, and 15 bases lay in between. This chain's CDR3 is CASTEGPSPEAFF. The DNA for the CDR3 is TGTGCCAGCACTGAGGGACCTTCCCCTGAAGCTTTCTTT.